This T cell receptor beta chain was obtained from a study of shared clonotypes between healthy human individuals. Here immunoSEQ multiplex PCR was the method, and the copy in TCRdb shows in-frame clones only, minus some. The data show more than 550,000 clones, with about nine tenths seen just once and 34% held by the top ten. With 5 bases removed from V and 3 bases from J, the gap between germline ends came to 22 bases. The CDR3 has 17 residues. Germline V gives CDR1 SEHNR, CDR2 FQNEAQ (reference sequence). This clone appeared once. The V call is TRBV7-9, the J call TRBJ1-2; no reliable D call. The sample taken for sequencing was memory CD8+ T cells from PBMCs. The subset: CD45RO+ cells pooled with CCR7-negative TemRA cells. The clonotype was recovered from a man younger than 35 in good health. Some clones in this sample may be carry-over from other donors' samples. The CDR3 coding sequence is TGTGCCAGCAGCCCCCGGGTCCAGGCCTTCGGAGACTATGGCTACACCTTC. As protein: CASSPRVQAFGDYGYTF.